This is a list of T cell receptor beta chains from one sample in a study of blood T cell repertoires in COVID-19. Some clones are missing from TCRdb's copy, which holds only in-frame ones; the method was immunoSEQ multiplex PCR. Found here are approximately 42,000 clones, more than 65% of them singletons; the top ten hold around 59%. Material for sequencing was peripheral blood. These receptors originate from a man older than 75 with acute or convalescent COVID-19. CDR3s include the opening cysteine and the closing phenylalanine or tryptophan. D genes are given only for firm matches. Clone size appears in some rows only: once, few, many, or a class for an expanded clone.

cdr3_aa	cdr3_nt	d_call	v_call	j_call	cdr3_length	clone_size
CASSYSRPGTYNEQFF	TGTGCCAGCAGTTACTCGAGGCCCGGGACCTACAATGAGCAGTTCTTC	.	TRBV6-6	TRBJ2-1	16	few
CASSGTSGNKNEQFF	TGTGCCAGCAGCGGGACTAGCGGGAATAAAAATGAGCAGTTCTTC	TRBD2	TRBV5-5	TRBJ2-1	15	.
CASSFSPDNQETQYF	TGCGCCAGCAGCTTCAGTCCGGACAACCAAGAGACCCAGTACTTC	.	TRBV5-1	TRBJ2-5	15	.
CASSLDRGGTQYF	TGCGCCAGCAGCTTGGACAGGGGGGGGACCCAGTACTTC	.	TRBV5-1	TRBJ2-5	13	.
CASSEGTGGWTPLHF	TGTGCCAGCAGTGAAGGGACAGGGGGCTGGACACCCCTCCACTTT	TRBD1	TRBV6-1	TRBJ1-6	15	.
CASSFLGGQLGQYF	TGTGCCAGCAGTTTTCTAGGGGGCCAGTTGGGGCAGTACTTC	TRBD1	TRBV28	TRBJ2-7	14	.
CAWRNDFLAGGPETQYF	TGTGCCTGGAGGAATGATTTCTTAGCGGGAGGGCCGGAGACCCAGTACTTC	TRBD2	TRBV30	TRBJ2-5	17	.
CASSLPGLAGGVTEQYF	TGCGCCAGCAGCTTGCCGGGACTAGCGGGAGGGGTGACCGAGCAGTACTTC	TRBD2	TRBV5-1	TRBJ2-7	17	.
CASSSQPWEVDGYTF	TGCGCCAGCAGCTCCCAACCTTGGGAGGTGGATGGCTACACCTTC	.	TRBV5-1	TRBJ1-2	15	.
CASSPQASGANVLTF	TGTGCCAGCAGTCCACAGGCCTCTGGGGCCAACGTCCTGACTTTC	.	TRBV7-6	TRBJ2-6	15	.
CASSFRQGDNEQFF	TGCGCCAGCAGCTTTAGACAGGGGGACAATGAGCAGTTCTTC	TRBD1	TRBV5-1	TRBJ2-1	14	.
CASSYAGNEQFF	TGTGCCAGCAGTTACGCGGGAAATGAGCAGTTCTTC	.	TRBV6-6	TRBJ2-1	12	many
CASSEFREGLYNEQFF	TGCGCCAGCAGTGAGTTCCGGGAGGGCCTTTACAATGAGCAGTTCTTC	TRBD2	TRBV10-2	TRBJ2-1	16	.
CASSISVYNEQFF	TGTGCCAGTAGTATATCTGTCTACAATGAGCAGTTCTTC	.	TRBV19	TRBJ2-1	13	once
CASSTGDQETQYF	TGTGCCAGCAGCACAGGCGACCAAGAGACCCAGTACTTC	.	TRBV27	TRBJ2-5	13	.
CASRIQAGSTGELFF	TGTGCCAGTAGGATACAGGCCGGCAGCACCGGGGAGCTGTTTTTT	.	TRBV19	TRBJ2-2	15	many
CASSLEHLYNEQFF	TGCGCCAGCAGCTTGGAACATTTATACAATGAGCAGTTCTTC	.	TRBV5-1	TRBJ2-1	14	.
CASRWTGNTEAFF	TGTGCCAGCAGGTGGACAGGGAACACTGAAGCTTTCTTT	TRBD1	TRBV5-6	TRBJ1-1	13	few
CASSPRLARGDYEQYF	TGTGCCAGCTCCCCTAGACTAGCGCGAGGGGACTACGAGCAGTACTTC	TRBD2	TRBV18	TRBJ2-7	16	few
CASSLRGEQFF	TGTGCCAGCAGCTTGAGAGGGGAGCAGTTCTTC	.	TRBV5-4	TRBJ2-1	11	.
CASSLRLAGELRGTGELFF	TGTGCCAGCAGCTTGAGGCTAGCGGGAGAGTTAAGGGGGACCGGGGAGCTGTTTTTT	TRBD2	TRBV11-2	TRBJ2-2	19	few
CAIRAGGTGELFF	TGTGCCATCCGGGCGGGCGGGACCGGGGAGCTGTTTTTT	.	TRBV10-3	TRBJ2-2	13	.
CASSPPQGGTNVLTF	TGTGCCAGCTCACCTCCGCAGGGTGGGACCAACGTCCTGACTTTC	.	TRBV18	TRBJ2-6	15	.
CASRPLGSSYNEQFF	TGTGCCAGCAGGCCTCTGGGGAGCTCCTACAATGAGCAGTTCTTC	.	TRBV6-5	TRBJ2-1	15	.
CATQAGKILLYEQYF	TGTGCCACCCAAGCCGGGAAAATTCTCCTCTACGAGCAGTACTTC	.	TRBV28	TRBJ2-7	15	.
CASSLTPSGSTDTQYF	TGTGCCAGCAGCTTAACACCTAGCGGGAGCACAGATACGCAGTATTTT	TRBD2	TRBV7-3	TRBJ2-3	16	.
CASSFQGRNQPQHF	TGTGCCAGCAGCTTTCAGGGGAGAAATCAGCCCCAGCATTTT	.	TRBV5-6	TRBJ1-5	14	few
CASSPAGGTSGELFF	TGTGCCAGCAGCCCAGCGGGAGGTACGTCCGGGGAGCTGTTTTTT	TRBD2	TRBV7-3	TRBJ2-2	15	few
CASSLVSGRNTDTQYF	TGTGCCAGCAGCTTAGTTAGCGGGAGGAACACAGATACGCAGTATTTT	TRBD2	TRBV7-2	TRBJ2-3	16	few
CSVVLDSDTQYF	TGCAGCGTTGTACTAGATTCGGATACGCAGTATTTT	.	TRBV29-1	TRBJ2-3	12	.
CASRSVSLSEVVLFF	TGTGCCAGCAGATCTGTATCACTATCAGAGGTGGTACTGTTTTTT	.	TRBV28	TRBJ1-4	15	.
CASSLGPRNEKLFF	TGTGCCAGCAGTTTAGGTCCGCGTAATGAAAAACTGTTTTTT	.	TRBV28	TRBJ1-4	14	.
CASSPMDFETGSETQYF	TGTGCCAGCAGCCCAATGGACTTTGAAACGGGGTCAGAGACCCAGTACTTC	.	TRBV16	TRBJ2-5	17	.
CASSQVGDGNSPLHF	TGCGCCAGCAGCCAAGTGGGAGACGGTAATTCACCCCTCCACTTT	.	TRBV4-3	TRBJ1-6	15	.
CASSTGTNNEQYF	TGTGCCAGCTCGACCGGGACAAATAACGAGCAGTACTTC	.	TRBV18	TRBJ2-7	13	once
CASSISLVNTEAFF	TGTGCCAGCAGTATTTCACTGGTGAACACTGAAGCTTTCTTT	.	TRBV3-1/TRBV3-2	TRBJ1-1	14	.
CASSPLEGIGYTF	TGTGCCAGCTCACCCCTTGAGGGTATAGGCTACACCTTC	.	TRBV18	TRBJ1-2	13	.
CATSDNDRHSETQYF	TGTGCCACCAGTGACAACGACAGGCACTCGGAGACCCAGTACTTC	.	TRBV24-1	TRBJ2-5	15	once
CASSPPSGRPATKNIQYF	TGTGCCAGTAGTCCCCCAAGCGGGAGGCCCGCCACGAAAAACATTCAGTACTTC	TRBD2	TRBV19	TRBJ2-4	18	.
CASRRGGMWDNSPLHF	TGTGCCAGCCGCCGTGGGGGGATGTGGGATAATTCACCCCTCCACTTT	.	TRBV5-4	TRBJ1-6	16	.
CASSAGMRTQYF	TGTGCCAGCAGCGCGGGTATGCGGACCCAGTACTTC	.	TRBV11-2	TRBJ2-5	12	.
CASSQGSQAETQYF	TGTGCCAGCAGTCAGGGCAGCCAGGCGGAGACCCAGTACTTC	.	TRBV2	TRBJ2-5	14	.